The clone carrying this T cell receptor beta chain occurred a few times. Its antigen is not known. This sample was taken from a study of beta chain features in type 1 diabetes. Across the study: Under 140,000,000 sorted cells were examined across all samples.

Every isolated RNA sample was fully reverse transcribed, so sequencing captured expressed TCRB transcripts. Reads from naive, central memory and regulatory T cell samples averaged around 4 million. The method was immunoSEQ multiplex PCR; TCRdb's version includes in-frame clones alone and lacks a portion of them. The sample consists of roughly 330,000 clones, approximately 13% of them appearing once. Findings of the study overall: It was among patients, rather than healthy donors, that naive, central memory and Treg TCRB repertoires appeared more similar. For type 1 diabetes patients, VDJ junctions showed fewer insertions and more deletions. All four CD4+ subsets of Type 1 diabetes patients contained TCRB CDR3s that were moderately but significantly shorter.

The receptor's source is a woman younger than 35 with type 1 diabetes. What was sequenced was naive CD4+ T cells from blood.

CDR3 nucleotide sequence: TGCGCCAGAACACGCAGGGGGCAGGATGGCTACACCTTC. This encodes CARTRRGQDGYTF. The V gene is TRBV5-1, the J gene TRBJ1-2, with TRBD1 matching 8 bases. The germline CDR1 and CDR2 sequences are SGHRS and YFSETQ. V was pared by 8 bases and J by 6 bases, with 9 bases of the junction left unmatched. The CDR3 is 13 amino acids.